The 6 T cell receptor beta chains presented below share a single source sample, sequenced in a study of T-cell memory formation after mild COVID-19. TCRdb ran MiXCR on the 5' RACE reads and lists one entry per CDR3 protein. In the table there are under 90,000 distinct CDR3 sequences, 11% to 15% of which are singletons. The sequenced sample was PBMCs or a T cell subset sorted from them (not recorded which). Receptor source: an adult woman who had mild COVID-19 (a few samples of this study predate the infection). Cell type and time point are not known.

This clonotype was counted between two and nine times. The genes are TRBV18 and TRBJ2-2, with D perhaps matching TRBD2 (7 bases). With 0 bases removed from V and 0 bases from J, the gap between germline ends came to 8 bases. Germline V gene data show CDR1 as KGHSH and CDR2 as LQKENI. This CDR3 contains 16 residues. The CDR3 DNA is TGTGCCAGCTCACCACCCGGGGGGCCGAACACCGGGGAGCTGTTTTTT. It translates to CASSPPGGPNTGELFF.

CDR3 loop: CASSLQGANQPQHF. CDR3 DNA: TGTGCCAGCAGCCTACAGGGGGCTAATCAGCCCCAGCATTTT. J is TRBJ1-5 and V is TRBV6-5; 9 positions agree with TRBD1. CDR1 and CDR2 (germline): MNHEY, SVGAGI. Unmatched junction bases numbered 4, after V lost 6 bases and J lost 4 bases. CDR3 size: 14 residues.

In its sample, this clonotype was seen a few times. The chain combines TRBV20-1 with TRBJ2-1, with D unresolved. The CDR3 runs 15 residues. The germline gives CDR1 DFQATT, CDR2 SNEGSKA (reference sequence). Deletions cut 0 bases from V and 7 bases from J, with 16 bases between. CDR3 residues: CSARESVSAVNEQFF. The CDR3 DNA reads TGCAGTGCTAGAGAATCTGTCTCGGCGGTGAATGAGCAGTTCTTC.

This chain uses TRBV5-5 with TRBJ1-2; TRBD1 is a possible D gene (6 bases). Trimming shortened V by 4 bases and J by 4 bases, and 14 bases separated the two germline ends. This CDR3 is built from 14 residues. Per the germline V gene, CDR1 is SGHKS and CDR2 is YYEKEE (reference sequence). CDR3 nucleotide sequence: TGTGCCAGCAGCCTGGACGGGGGCGGCTATGGCTACACCTTC. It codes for CASSLDGGGYGYTF.

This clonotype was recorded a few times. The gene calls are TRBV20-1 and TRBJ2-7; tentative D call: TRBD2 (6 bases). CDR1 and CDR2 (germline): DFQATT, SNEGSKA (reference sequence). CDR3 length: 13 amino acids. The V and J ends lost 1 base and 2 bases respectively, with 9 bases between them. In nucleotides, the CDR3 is TGCAGTGCTAGAGGGGGACTTGCCTACGAGCAGTACTTC. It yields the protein CSARGGLAYEQYF.

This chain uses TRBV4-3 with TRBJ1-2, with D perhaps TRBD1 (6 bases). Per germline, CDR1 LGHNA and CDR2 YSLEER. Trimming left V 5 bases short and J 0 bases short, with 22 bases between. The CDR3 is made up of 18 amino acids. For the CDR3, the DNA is TGCGCCAGCAGCTCAAGGGGGGCAGGGGCCTTCCCTAACTATGGCTACACCTTC. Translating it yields CASSSRGAGAFPNYGYTF.